Listed below are T cell receptor beta chains from one sample, sequenced in a study of HIV-infected patients and healthy controls. TCRdb re-derived calls from the 5' RACE reads in MiXCR, one entry per CDR3 protein. The sample yields some 67,000 distinct CDR3 sequences, 16% seen once. Sequencing input: CD4+ T cells from blood. The receptors here all came from a human donor in good health. Both conserved end residues are part of each CDR3. The order of the fields is CDR3 protein, CDR3 DNA, D gene, J gene, V gene, clone size. A D gene is named only where the DNA matches it firmly. Where a row states a size, it is once, few, many or the class of an expanded clone; other rows omit it.

CASSLVSGANVLTF TGTGCCAGCTCTCTTGTCTCTGGGGCCAACGTCCTGACTTTC - TRBJ2-6 TRBV2 -
CASSQERRTGEQYF TGTGCCAGCAGCCAAGAAAGGAGGACAGGGGAGCAGTACTTC TRBD1 TRBJ2-7 TRBV4-2 many
CASSFNYGYTF TGTGCCAGCAGTTTCAACTATGGCTACACCTTC - TRBJ1-2 TRBV12-3/TRBV12-4 -
CATRVGRGRGMNTEAFF TGTGCCACCAGAGTGGGGCGGGGACGGGGAATGAACACTGAAGCTTTCTTT - TRBJ1-1 TRBV15 few
CATSDYAGGRTDTQYF TGTGCCACCAGTGATTACGCTGGCGGGAGGACAGATACGCAGTATTTT TRBD2 TRBJ2-3 TRBV24-1 many
CASSLYSSTYGYTF TGTGCCAGCAGCTTGTACTCCTCCACCTATGGCTACACCTTC - TRBJ1-2 TRBV5-4 -
CASSRQAGGSTDTQYF TGTGCCAGCAGCCGACAAGCGGGAGGTAGTACAGATACGCAGTATTTT TRBD2 TRBJ2-3 TRBV7-9 -
CASGGGRNYGYTF TGTGCCAGCGGGGGTGGGCGGAACTATGGCTACACCTTC - TRBJ1-2 TRBV28 few
CASSSGADTEAFF TGTGCCAGCAGCTCTGGAGCCGACACTGAAGCTTTCTTT - TRBJ1-1 TRBV7-9 few
CSARSGRALNYGYTF TGCAGTGCACGGTCGGGGCGGGCCCTTAACTATGGCTACACCTTC - TRBJ1-2 TRBV20-1 many
CSARVGVSQPQHF TGCAGTGCTAGGGTGGGGGTAAGTCAGCCCCAGCATTTT - TRBJ1-5 TRBV20-1 -
CASSSRGFSMNTEAFF TGTGCCAGCAGCTCCCGGGGCTTTAGTATGAACACTGAAGCTTTCTTT - TRBJ1-1 TRBV6-5 few
CASSLTPQGNSPLHF TGTGCCAGCAGCCTAACCCCACAGGGGAATTCACCCCTCCACTTT TRBD1 TRBJ1-6 TRBV27 -
CASSPRFREIQYF TGTGCCAGCAGCCCCCGTTTTCGGGAGATCCAGTACTTC - TRBJ2-5 TRBV7-2 once
CASSPRDFNEKLFF TGTGCCAGCAGCCCTAGGGATTTTAATGAAAAACTGTTTTTT - TRBJ1-4 TRBV3-1 -
CASRRDSTTGDLFF TGTGCCAGCAGGAGGGACAGCACCACCGGGGACCTGTTTTTT TRBD1 TRBJ2-2 TRBV7-8 -
CASSSDRGPGNTIYF TGTGCCAGCAGCAGCGACAGGGGGCCTGGAAACACCATATATTTT TRBD1 TRBJ1-3 TRBV7-2 many
CASSLRDRNSPLHF TGTGCCAGCAGTTTACGGGACAGAAATTCACCCCTCCACTTT TRBD1 TRBJ1-6 TRBV12-3/TRBV12-4 few
CASSIRTRTISYEQYF TGTGCCAGCAGCATAAGGACTCGTACCATCTCCTACGAGCAGTACTTC - TRBJ2-7 TRBV7-2 -
CASSPPMNTEAFF TGTGCCAGCAGCCCTCCTATGAACACTGAAGCTTTCTTT - TRBJ1-1 TRBV6-2/TRBV6-3 many
CATQGTGSTDTQYF TGTGCCACCCAAGGTACAGGGAGCACAGATACGCAGTATTTT - TRBJ2-3 TRBV28 many
CASSPDRGGYNEQFF TGTGCCAGCAGCCCAGACCGAGGCGGCTACAATGAGCAGTTCTTC - TRBJ2-1 TRBV7-2 few
CSAVRALAGSYEQYF TGCAGTGCTGTCCGGGCCCTAGCGGGCTCCTACGAGCAGTACTTC TRBD2 TRBJ2-7 TRBV20-1 many
CSARVYEQYF TGCAGTGCTAGGGTGTACGAGCAGTACTTC - TRBJ2-7 TRBV20-1 few
CASSSTDTQYF TGTGCCAGCAGTTCAACAGATACGCAGTATTTT - TRBJ2-3 TRBV5-6 many
CASSQAVGARNEKLFF TGCGCCAGCAGCCAAGCCGTGGGAGCGAGAAATGAAAAACTGTTTTTT - TRBJ1-4 TRBV4-3 few
CASSLSGGSSPLHF TGTGCCAGCAGCTTAAGTGGAGGCAGTTCACCCCTCCACTTT - TRBJ1-6 TRBV7-3 -
CAWTLWSRARPYEQYF TGTGCCTGGACCCTATGGAGCCGCGCGAGGCCCTACGAGCAGTACTTC - TRBJ2-7 TRBV30 -
CASSVTSGRAVEQYF TGTGCCAGCAGTGTCACTAGCGGGAGGGCCGTCGAGCAGTACTTC TRBD2 TRBJ2-7 TRBV12-3/TRBV12-4 -
CAWSVHLGSGANVLTF TGTGCCTGGAGTGTACACTTGGGCTCTGGGGCCAACGTCCTGACTTTC - TRBJ2-6 TRBV30 few
CASSPLVGQGVSFF TGTGCCAGCAGCCCCCTGGTTGGGCAGGGGGTTTCTTTCTTT TRBD1 TRBJ1-1 TRBV7-3 few
CSVDPRGTEAFF TGCAGCGTTGACCCGAGGGGGACTGAAGCTTTCTTT - TRBJ1-1 TRBV29-1 few